The T cell receptor beta chain under discussion was sequenced for a study of T cells after yellow fever vaccination. General study findings and limits: A small share of clonotypes appeared in both CD4 and CD8 compartments. At under 98% for CD4 and around 91% for CD8, most primary-vaccination clones showed up again after the booster.

The CDR3 consists of 15 residues. CDR1 LNHNV and CDR2 YYDKDF come from the germline V gene (reference sequence). Unmatched junction bases numbered 6, after V lost 5 bases and J lost 6 bases. TCRdb re-derived calls from the 5' RACE reads in MiXCR, one entry per CDR3 protein. The table records 300,000 or so distinct CDR3 sequences, around 6.8% of them present only once. This clonotype occurred a few times. Its antigen is still unknown. The clonotype was recovered from a man between 18 and 35 years old who received the YFV17D yellow fever vaccine. V gene TRBV15 combines with J gene TRBJ2-4; the match to TRBD1 covers 11 bases. The specimen comprised PBMCs, sampled roughly 47 days after the first yellow fever vaccination. Here the CDR3 reads CATSPDRGRGNIQYF. CDR3 nucleotide sequence: TGTGCCACCAGCCCGGACAGGGGGCGCGGAAACATTCAGTACTTC.